Listed below are T cell receptor beta chains from one sample, sequenced in a study of T cell repertoires in cytomegalovirus infection. TCRdb fed the reads into MiXCR, producing one record per CDR3 protein. The sample consists of 400,000 or so distinct CDR3 sequences, approximately 18% of them appearing once. What was sequenced was PBMCs. These receptors all stem from a human donor in good health (CMV status not recorded). Some clones in this sample may be carry-over from other donors' samples. CDR3s include the opening cysteine and the closing phenylalanine or tryptophan. The order of the fields is D gene, V gene, J gene, clone size, CDR3 DNA, CDR3 protein. D genes are given only for firm matches. Clone size, where shown, is once, few, many, or a class for clones that have expanded.

>TRBD2|TRBV3-1|TRBJ2-7|few
TGTGCCAGCAGCTCGCGGACTAGCGGCTACGAGCAGTACTTC
CASSSRTSGYEQYF
>.|TRBV27|TRBJ2-6|few
TGTGCCAGCAGTGCGGGAACCGGGGCCAACGTCCTGACTTTC
CASSAGTGANVLTF
>.|TRBV10-3|TRBJ1-3|.
TGTGCCATCAGGGGAATTTTAAGCTCTGGAAACGCCATATATTTT
CAIRGILSSGNAIYF
>.|TRBV20-1|TRBJ2-3|.
TGCAGTGCTCTCCCCCGGATCCCTCCTAGGGATACGCAGTATTTT
CSALPRIPPRDTQYF
>TRBD1|TRBV6-1|TRBJ2-2|.
TGTGCCAGCAGTTTCGACAGGGTGCCGGGTGAGCTGTTTTTT
CASSFDRVPGELFF
>.|TRBV5-4|TRBJ1-1|few
TGTGCCAGCAGCCTCACCCCCGAGTTGAACACTGAAGCTTTCTTT
CASSLTPELNTEAFF
>.|TRBV3-1|TRBJ2-1|.
TGTGCCAGCAGCCAAGCGGTGAATAGGGGATACAATGAGCAGTTCTTC
CASSQAVNRGYNEQFF
>.|TRBV7-6|TRBJ1-4|few
TGTGCCAGCAGCCCAGGAGGGCTAAATGAAAAACTGTTTTTT
CASSPGGLNEKLFF
>.|TRBV11-2|TRBJ2-7|many
TGTGCCAGCAGCCCCCCTACTCTGGGGTCCTACGAGCAGTACTTC
CASSPPTLGSYEQYF
>.|TRBV6-1|TRBJ1-5|many
TGTGCCAGCAAAATACGGGACGGATCATATCAGCCCCAGCATTTT
CASKIRDGSYQPQHF
>.|TRBV4-2|TRBJ1-4|few
TGTGCCAGCAGCCTTCGGGAGGGTGATGAAAAACTGTTTTTT
CASSLREGDEKLFF
>.|TRBV3-1|TRBJ2-5|.
TGTGCCAGCAGCCAAGCCCCGGACACCCAAGAGACCCAGTACTTC
CASSQAPDTQETQYF
>.|TRBV12-3/TRBV12-4|TRBJ1-3|.
TGTGCCATTAGTTCTGGAAACACCATATATTTT
CAISSGNTIYF
>.|TRBV2|TRBJ2-6|.
TGTGCCACCAGTCGTAGGCTGATTGGGGCCAACGTCCTGACTTTC
CATSRRLIGANVLTF
>.|TRBV15|TRBJ1-4|.
TGTGCCACCAGACCAGTTGGGTCCTATGAAAAACTGTTTTTT
CATRPVGSYEKLFF
>.|TRBV11-3|TRBJ2-3|many
TGTGCCAGCAGCCCGTCCACCACAGATACGCAGTATTTT
CASSPSTTDTQYF
>.|TRBV7-8|TRBJ2-3|.
TGTGCCAGCAGTTTGTTATCGGAAGATACGCAGTATTTT
CASSLLSEDTQYF
>.|TRBV12-3/TRBV12-4|TRBJ2-7|few
TGTGCCAGCAGTGGAGGTTCCAACTCCTACGAGCAGTACTTC
CASSGGSNSYEQYF
>.|TRBV7-9|TRBJ1-4|few
TGTGCCAGCAGCCCAGGGGCCGCTCGGGGCGGAAAACTGTTTTTT
CASSPGAARGGKLFF
>.|TRBV29-1|TRBJ2-3|.
TGCAGCTCATATGCAGATACGCAGTATTTT
CSSYADTQYF
>.|TRBV12-3/TRBV12-4|TRBJ1-5|.
TGTGCCAGCGCTGTGGGGGGGGGGGGCAATCAGCCCCAGCATTTT
CASAVGGGGNQPQHF
>.|TRBV5-1|TRBJ2-3|few
TGCGCCAAAACGGGCGGATTCACAGATACGCAGTATTTT
CAKTGGFTDTQYF
>TRBD2|TRBV5-1|TRBJ2-7|few
TGCGCCAGCAGCCCTCGGACTAGCGGGGGGGGGTACGAGCAGTACTTC
CASSPRTSGGGYEQYF
>.|TRBV12-3/TRBV12-4|TRBJ1-5|.
TGTGCCAGCAGCGCCGATGAGGGCCAGCCCCAGCATTTT
CASSADEGQPQHF
>TRBD1|TRBV6-2/TRBV6-3|TRBJ1-5|.
TGTGCCAGCAGTTACTCGAGCGGACAGGGTTACAATCAGCCCCAGCATTTT
CASSYSSGQGYNQPQHF
>TRBD1|TRBV12-3/TRBV12-4|TRBJ2-4|few
TGTGCCAGCAGCGGGGACAGCAAAAACATTCAGTACTTC
CASSGDSKNIQYF
>.|TRBV6-1|TRBJ2-7|many
TGTGCCAGCAGTGACCATATTCGCTACGAGCAGTACTTC
CASSDHIRYEQYF
>TRBD1|TRBV12-3/TRBV12-4|TRBJ2-7|.
TGTGCCAGCAGGGGGGACAGAAGCTCCTACGAGCAGTACTTC
CASRGDRSSYEQYF
>.|TRBV18|TRBJ2-3|.
TGTGCCAGCTCACCATTTGGGACGGAGACTAGCACAGATACGCAGTATTTT
CASSPFGTETSTDTQYF
>.|TRBV6-5|TRBJ2-7|few
TGTGCCAGCAGACCTCTAGCCGCGAGCTCCTACGAGCAGTACTTC
CASRPLAASSYEQYF
>TRBD1|TRBV20-1|TRBJ1-4|.
TGCAGTGCCCGACAGGGGTCTGGTGAAAAACTGTTTTTT
CSARQGSGEKLFF
>TRBD2|TRBV25-1|TRBJ2-5|many
TGTGCCAGCAGTAGCGGGAGTTTGGAGACCCAGTACTTC
CASSSGSLETQYF
>.|TRBV7-8|TRBJ1-1|many
TGTGCCAGCAGCCACCTCAGGGGAGGCAGGACTGAAGCTTTCTTT
CASSHLRGGRTEAFF
>.|TRBV7-8|TRBJ2-2|.
TGTGCCAGCAGCTTAGGAGGACGCCCGGCCGGGGAGCTGTTTTTT
CASSLGGRPAGELFF
>.|TRBV20-1|TRBJ2-1|few
TGCAGTGCTGAGAGCGACGGATACAATGAGCAGTTCTTC
CSAESDGYNEQFF
>.|TRBV7-2|TRBJ1-1|many
TGTGCCAGCAGCTTAGGGCAGGGTACGGCTGAAGCTTTCTTT
CASSLGQGTAEAFF
>TRBD2|TRBV20-1|TRBJ2-2|few
TGCAGTGCTAGAGATCCGGGACTACCAAACACCGGGGAGCTGTTTTTT
CSARDPGLPNTGELFF
>.|TRBV5-5|TRBJ2-2|.
TGTGCCAGCAGGCCCGGGAGTTTGTTGGGGGAGCTGTTTTTT
CASRPGSLLGELFF
>.|TRBV7-8|TRBJ2-2|few
TGTGCCAGCAGCTTAGATGGGGGTAGCCCCCTCGAGAGGGAGCTGTTTTTT
CASSLDGGSPLERELFF
>TRBD2|TRBV7-2|TRBJ2-3|many
TGTGCCAGCAGCTTAGTTGCTAGCGGGGGGGCCGCAGATACGCAGTATTTT
CASSLVASGGAADTQYF
>.|TRBV28|TRBJ1-1|few
TGTGCCAGCAGTTTACGTGAGGACTACGTCGTGAACACTGAAGCTTTCTTT
CASSLREDYVVNTEAFF
>TRBD2|TRBV7-9|TRBJ2-1|many
TGTGCCAGCAGCCCAGGAAGCGGGAGGTACAATGAGCAGTTCTTC
CASSPGSGRYNEQFF
>TRBD2|TRBV7-6|TRBJ2-1|many
TGTGCCAGCAGCTCAGCTCGGACTAGCTTTATTTGGGAGCAGTTCTTC
CASSSARTSFIWEQFF
>TRBD1|TRBV6-5|TRBJ1-1|many
TGTGCCAGCAGTTACTTCGGCAGGGGGCCCCCTGAAGCTTTCTTT
CASSYFGRGPPEAFF
>TRBD1|TRBV27|TRBJ1-5|few
TGTGCCAGCAGGGACAGGGGAGCTCCGCCCCAGCATTTT
CASRDRGAPPQHF
>TRBD1|TRBV20-1|TRBJ1-5|.
TGCAGTGCTAGACTCCCAGGGGGGCATAATCAGCCCCAGCATTTT
CSARLPGGHNQPQHF
>.|TRBV7-2|TRBJ2-5|many
TGTGCCAGCAGCTTAGTGGTGGGAATGATGGAGACCCAGTACTTC
CASSLVVGMMETQYF
>TRBD1|TRBV5-1|TRBJ1-2|once
TGCGCCAGCAGCTCACGAACCGGGACAGGTACTCCGGGGATCTATGGCTACACCTTC
CASSSRTGTGTPGIYGYTF